Presented here are 17 T cell receptor beta chains from one specimen sequenced in a study of cytomegalovirus exposure and HLA in healthy donors. Produced via immunoSEQ multiplex PCR; TCRdb's table is partial and in-frame only. The sample has 250,000 to 300,000 clones; around 90% are singletons. Sequencing used PBMCs. These TCRs come from a woman aged 18-35 years in good health and CMV-seronegative.

V gene TRBV27 combines with J gene TRBJ1-1; TRBD1 matches at 7 bases. Per germline, CDR1 MNHEY and CDR2 SMNVEV (reference sequence). After removal of 0 bases from V and 7 bases from J, the junction contained 11 bases not matched to a gene. The CDR3 contains 16 residues. The CDR3 loop reads CASSLSSQGQSFEAFF. The CDR3, as DNA: TGTGCCAGCAGTTTATCGTCCCAGGGACAGAGCTTTGAAGCTTTCTTT.

The genes are TRBV7-9 and TRBJ2-7, with D possibly TRBD1 on 5 matching bases. This CDR3 spans 14 amino acids. Germline values: CDR1 SEHNR, CDR2 FQNEAQ (reference sequence). The V end was cut by 0 bases, the J end by 5 bases, with 11 bases between. In nucleotides, the CDR3 is TGTGCCAGCAGCTTAGCGGGGCAGGGCCACGAGCAGTACTTC. This translates into CASSLAGQGHEQYF.

The chain carries TRBV9 and TRBJ1-6; 7 bases line up with TRBD1. Germline V gene sequence: CDR1 SGDLS, CDR2 YYNGEE. CDR3 length: 16 residues. V shed 0 bases and J 9 bases; nucleotides not matched to a gene: 9. The CDR3 region has the DNA TGTGCCAGCAGCGTAGAGTTGGGACAGTCCGGTTCACCCCTCCACTTT. It translates to CASSVELGQSGSPLHF.

The J gene is TRBJ2-7, the V gene TRBV6-5; perhaps TRBD1 as D (6 bases). Per germline, CDR1 MNHEY and CDR2 SVGAGI. CDR3 length equals 13 residues. Trimming left V 2 bases short and J 5 bases short, with 10 bases between. The chain's CDR3 is CASSYGGWNEQYV. The DNA of the CDR3 is TGTGCCAGCAGTTACGGGGGCTGGAACGAGCAGTACGTC.

This clone was observed a single time. This chain uses TRBV2 with TRBJ1-4, with a possible D match to TRBD1 (6 bases). The germline V and J ends were trimmed by 6 bases and 8 bases, with 10 bases remaining between them. The germline gives CDR1 SNHLY, CDR2 FYNNEI. CDR3 length: 12 amino acids. The CDR3 protein is CASRRQVEKLFF. The CDR3 DNA reads as TGTGCCAGCAGGCGACAGGTGGAAAAACTGTTTTTT.

V usage is TRBV5-1 and J usage is TRBJ1-1, with 11 bases that match TRBD1. The CDR3 spans 16 residues. Trimming cost V 2 bases and J 5 bases; bases outside gene matches: 8. Germline V gives CDR1 SGHRS, CDR2 YFSETQ. In DNA, the CDR3 is TGCGCCAGCAGCTTCATTCCGGGACAGGGGGGGACTGAAGCTTTCTTT. This codes for CASSFIPGQGGTEAFF.

The chain employs TRBV5-6 and TRBJ1-5; D perhaps matches TRBD1 (6 bases). In germline, CDR1 is SGHDT, CDR2 YYEEEE. With 0 bases removed from V and 3 bases from J, the gap between germline ends came to 10 bases. The CDR3 runs to 15 residues. The CDR3 DNA sequence: TGTGCCAGCAGCTTGGGGACAGCTCTCAATCAGCCCCAGCATTTT. Its translation is CASSLGTALNQPQHF. Drawing the rest from reference TRBV5-6 and TRBJ1-5, the complete variable domain is DAGVTQSPTHLIKTRGQQVTLRCSPKSGHDTVSWYQQALGQGPQFIFQYYEEEERQRGNFPDRFSGHQFPNYSSELNVNALLLGDSALYLCASSLGTALNQPQHFGDGTRLSIL.

J is TRBJ1-6 and V is TRBV5-1; no clear D gene. Germline loops: CDR1 SGHRS, CDR2 YFSETQ. The ends were cut back, 3 bases at V and 9 bases at J, with 16 bases in the middle. The CDR3 has 15 residues. The CDR3 DNA follows: TGCGCCAGCAGCTACATGCCAGAAGGAGGTTCACCCCTCCACTTT. This gives the protein CASSYMPEGGSPLHF.

The chain has TRBV5-1 and TRBJ2-3; D gene unclear. V lost 5 bases to trimming and J lost 6 bases, with 13 bases between them. CDR1 is SGHRS, CDR2 YFSETQ, per germline. The CDR3 covers 13 residues. The CDR3 DNA follows: TGCGCCAGCAGAGACTTTGGCTGGGATACGCAGTATTTT. This sequence encodes CASRDFGWDTQYF.

The CDR3 region has the DNA TGTGCCAGCAGCTTAGTGGGCTTTGACAGGTCAGAGGAAGCTTTCTTT. It encodes CASSLVGFDRSEEAFF. The chain employs TRBV11-2 and TRBJ1-1, with a tentative D call TRBD1 (6 bases). This CDR3 is 16 amino acids long. CDR1 SGHAT and CDR2 FQNNGV come from the germline V gene. The V end lost 1 base, the J end lost 8 bases, and 20 bases lay between the germline ends.

The chain combines TRBV4-1 with TRBJ1-6; 8 bases are a match to TRBD1. Germline lookup yields CDR1 MGHRA and CDR2 YSYEKL. Trimming at V came to 5 bases and at J to 8 bases, leaving 8 bases not matched to a gene. The CDR3 consists of 15 residues. CDR3: CASSARQGSDSPLHF. Written as DNA, the CDR3 is TGCGCCAGCAGCGCGCGACAGGGGAGCGATTCACCCCTCCACTTT.

The gene calls are TRBV5-4 and TRBJ1-1; D gene uncertain. The CDR3 spans 17 residues. The germline V gene has CDR1 SGHNT and CDR2 YYREEE (reference sequence). Trimming removed 0 bases from V and 4 bases from J, with 19 bases in between. The CDR3 region has the DNA TGTGCCAGCAGCTTGGAGGCAGAGGCGGGGTGGGGCACTGAAGCTTTCTTT. It specifies CASSLEAEAGWGTEAFF.

The CDR3 nucleotides read TGTGCCAGCAGCTTAGAAGCCGGGACTCACTACGAGCAGTACTTC. Protein product: CASSLEAGTHYEQYF. The V call is TRBV11-2, the J call TRBJ2-7, with D perhaps matching TRBD2 (6 bases). Germline assignment: CDR1 SGHAT and CDR2 FQNNGV. Trimming shortened V by 0 bases and J by 3 bases, and 12 bases separated the two germline ends. CDR3 length equals 15 residues.

The chain combines TRBV6-1 with TRBJ1-1; maybe TRBD1 (6 bases). The CDR3 spans 17 residues. In germline, CDR1 is MNHNS, CDR2 SASEGT. Trimming took off 2 bases at V and 1 base at J, with 17 bases between the two ends. The DNA for the CDR3 is TGTGCCAGCAGTGAATTATCATGGACAGAGAAGAACACTGAAGCTTTCTTT. It encodes CASSELSWTEKNTEAFF.

This sequence joins TRBV25-1 and TRBJ2-1; D gene unclear. Per germline, CDR1 MGHDK and CDR2 SYGVNS. This CDR3 has 13 residues. Trimming shortened V by 5 bases and J by 0 bases, and 5 bases separated the two germline ends. CDR3 coding DNA: TGTGCCAGCAGTCCAGGCTCCTACAATGAGCAGTTCTTC. Residues: CASSPGSYNEQFF.

The V and J genes are TRBV30 and TRBJ1-1, with unresolved D. With 4 bases removed from V and 4 bases from J, the gap between germline ends came to 10 bases. The CDR3 is 12 amino acids. From germline, CDR1 is GTSNPN and CDR2 SVGIG (reference sequence). The CDR3 sequence is CAWTRFSTEAFF. The CDR3 DNA follows: TGTGCCTGGACCCGTTTCTCCACTGAAGCTTTCTTT.

The chain is built from TRBV5-1 and TRBJ2-7; a possible D gene is TRBD1 (5 bases). CDR1 and CDR2 from the germline V gene are SGHRS and YFSETQ. CDR3 length: 14 residues. V dropped 0 bases and J dropped 5 bases, with 12 bases sitting between them. The CDR3 spells CASSLGAGLDEQYF. CDR3 in DNA: TGCGCCAGCAGCTTGGGGGCAGGGCTCGACGAGCAGTACTTC.